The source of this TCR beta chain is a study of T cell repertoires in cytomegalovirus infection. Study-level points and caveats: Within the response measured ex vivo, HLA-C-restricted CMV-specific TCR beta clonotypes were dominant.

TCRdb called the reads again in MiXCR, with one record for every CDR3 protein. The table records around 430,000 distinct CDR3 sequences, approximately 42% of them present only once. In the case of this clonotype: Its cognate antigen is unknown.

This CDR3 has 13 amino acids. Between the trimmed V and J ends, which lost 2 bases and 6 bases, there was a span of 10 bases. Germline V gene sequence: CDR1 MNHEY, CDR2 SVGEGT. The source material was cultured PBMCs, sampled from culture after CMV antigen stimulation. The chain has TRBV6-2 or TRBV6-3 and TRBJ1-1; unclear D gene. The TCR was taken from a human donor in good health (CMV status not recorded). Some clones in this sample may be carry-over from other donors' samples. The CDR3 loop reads CASSYNLGSEAFF. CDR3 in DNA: TGTGCCAGCAGTTACAATCTCGGGTCTGAAGCTTTCTTT.